The present TCR beta chain was sequenced within a study of blood T cell repertoires in COVID-19. Method: immunoSEQ multiplex PCR; TCRdb's copy keeps in-frame clones and lacks some. This repertoire shows some 45,000 clones, over 75% found once; its top ten account for 23%. J lost 6 bases, V lost 3 bases, and 6 bases had no gene match. The CDR3 is made up of 15 amino acids. Germline V CDR1 and CDR2: SGDLS, YYNGEE. The gene calls are TRBV9 and TRBJ2-2, with 9 bases lining up with TRBD2. Material for sequencing was peripheral blood. This TCR was sampled from an older woman with acute or convalescent COVID-19. As DNA, the CDR3 is TGTGCCAGCAGCGGCGGGGGGGCCGTCTCCGGGGAGCTGTTTTTT. It codes for CASSGGGAVSGELFF.